The 8 T cell receptor beta chains presented below share a single source sample, sequenced in a study of blood T cell repertoires in COVID-19. Method: immunoSEQ multiplex PCR; TCRdb's copy keeps in-frame clones and lacks some. Among 250,000 to 300,000 clones listed, approximately 83% were seen once. Sample: PBMCs or T cells enriched from blood (not recorded which). These receptors were taken from a man aged 50-60 years who had recovered from COVID-19.

In nucleotides, the CDR3 is TGCGCCAGCAGCTCCGGACAGAAGACCGAGCAGTACTTC. This translates into CASSSGQKTEQYF. The genes are TRBV5-1 and TRBJ2-7; D is possibly TRBD1 (6 bases). CDR1 SGHRS and CDR2 YFSETQ come from the germline V gene. Trimming stripped 3 bases from V and 6 bases from J, with 13 bases between. This CDR3 has 13 amino acids.

This chain's CDR3 is CASSPRGINEKLFF. In DNA, the CDR3 is TGTGCCAGCAGCCCCAGGGGGATAAATGAAAAACTGTTTTTT. This rearrangement joins TRBV14 to TRBJ1-4; TRBD1 agrees at 7 bases. J gave up 5 bases and V 4 bases, and 4 bases lay outside the gene matches. Per germline, CDR1 SGHDN and CDR2 FVKESK. The CDR3 runs 14 residues.

The chain employs TRBV5-5 and TRBJ1-5, with 7 bases identical to TRBD1. V gave up 2 bases and J gave up 5 bases; unmatched junction bases: 1. Germline assignment: CDR1 SGHKS and CDR2 YYEKEE (reference sequence). This CDR3 is built from 13 residues. Here the CDR3 DNA reads TGTGCCAGCAGCTTAACAGGGGATCAGCCCCAGCATTTT. Its protein is CASSLTGDQPQHF.

This clone was picked up a small number of times. This chain connects TRBV28 to TRBJ2-7; D is ambiguous. V was pared by 3 bases and J by 7 bases, with 22 bases between. Germline V CDR1 and CDR2: MDHEN, SYDVKM. This CDR3 has 16 residues. DNA for the CDR3: TGTGCCAGCAGTTTCTGGCCACCCCTTCTGCCGGGTGAGCAGTACTTC. Protein product: CASSFWPPLLPGEQYF.

The CDR3 bases are TGTGCCAGCTCACCCGGACAGGGAAACATTCAGTACTTC. Translation gives CASSPGQGNIQYF. The V and J genes are TRBV18 and TRBJ2-4; 8 bases match TRBD1. The CDR3 runs 13 residues. V trimming: 3 bases; J trimming: 6 bases; junction bases outside the gene matches: 1. CDR1 is KGHSH, CDR2 LQKENI, per germline.

The chain employs TRBV29-1 and TRBJ2-5, with 11 bases aligning to TRBD2. Trimming removed 4 bases from V and 4 bases from J; junction bases left unmatched: 8. CDR1 is SQVTM, CDR2 ANQGSEA, per germline. This CDR3 has 15 amino acids. CDR3 sequence (DNA): TGCAGCGTTGTAGCGGGGGGGCCCAGACCAGAGACCCAGTACTTC. Translated: CSVVAGGPRPETQYF.

Only one count was recorded for this clone. The chain uses TRBV10-3 and TRBJ1-4; D remains unclear. The CDR3 consists of 14 residues. Germline assignment: CDR1 ENHRY and CDR2 SYGVKD. The V and J ends lost 4 bases and 4 bases respectively, with 10 bases between them. The CDR3, as DNA: TGTGCCATCAGTGGCGAGCAGGATAATGAAAAACTGTTTTTT. Amino acid sequence: CAISGEQDNEKLFF.

CDR3 coding DNA: TGTGCCACCAGTGATGGGGCGACAGATACGCAGTATTTT. Its protein is CATSDGATDTQYF. The V call is TRBV24-1, the J call TRBJ2-3; D is possibly TRBD1 (5 bases). This CDR3 is 13 amino acids long. The V end lost 3 bases, the J end lost 3 bases, and 6 bases lay between the germline ends. In germline, CDR1 is KGHDR, CDR2 SFDVKD.